The 20 T cell receptor beta chains reported below all come from one sample, sequenced in a study of human T cells and chemical hapten exposure. It was from unfractionated whole blood that total RNA was extracted. TCRdb independently ran MiXCR on the 5' RACE reads; one entry per CDR3 protein. In the table there are tens of thousands of distinct CDR3 sequences, approximately 15% of which are singletons. The receptors were sampled from a female donor in good health.

This clonotype was detected a few times. CDR3 protein: CASSRTGNVNEKLFF. CDR3 in DNA: TGTGCCAGCAGCCGGACGGGGAATGTTAATGAAAAACTGTTTTTT. The chain joins TRBV11-2 to TRBJ1-4; D is undetermined. The CDR3 covers 15 residues. Germline-derived CDR1 and CDR2 are SGHAT and FQNNGV. The ends were cut back, 5 bases at V and 4 bases at J, with 14 bases in the middle.

V gene TRBV27 combines with J gene TRBJ1-5; 9 bases match TRBD1. V trimming: 6 bases; J trimming: 0 bases; junction bases outside the gene matches: 0. This CDR3 contains 14 residues. Germline CDR1 is MNHEY and CDR2 is SMNVEV (reference sequence). CDR3 nucleotides: TGTGCCAGCAGGGGACAGGGTAGCAATCAGCCCCAGCATTTT. Protein product: CASRGQGSNQPQHF.

The chain uses TRBV5-4 and TRBJ2-3; 12 bases are a match to TRBD2. Looked up from germline, CDR1 is SGHNT and CDR2 is YYREEE (reference sequence). The J segment lost 4 bases and the V segment lost 2 bases, leaving 8 bases of the junction unmatched. This CDR3 has 17 residues. The CDR3 coding sequence is TGTGCCAGCAGCTTTAAGACTAGCGGGAGAGAGGCAGATACGCAGTATTTT. Its translation is CASSFKTSGREADTQYF.

This clonotype was counted only a few times. The rearrangement joins TRBV10-1 to TRBJ2-3; TRBD2 aligns across 9 bases. Trimming at V came to 0 bases and at J to 4 bases, leaving 8 bases not matched to a gene. The germline V gene has CDR1 WNHNN and CDR2 SYGVQD (reference sequence). This CDR3 contains 17 residues. CDR3 nucleotides: TGCGCCAGCAGTGAGTCTAGTGGCGGGGGGGCCGCAGATACGCAGTATTTT. It is translated as CASSESSGGGAADTQYF.

The chain couples TRBV25-1 to TRBJ2-2, with 7 bases lining up with TRBD1. Germline V gene sequence: CDR1 MGHDK, CDR2 SYGVNS. The CDR3 runs 15 residues. V shed 6 bases and J 7 bases; nucleotides not matched to a gene: 11. CDR3 coding DNA: TGTGCCAGCAGCGACCCCAAGGGGGCAGGCGGGGAGCTGTTTTTT. Encoded protein: CASSDPKGAGGELFF.

The chain carries TRBV21-1 and TRBJ2-5; the table's D call, TRBD2, was not checked against the DNA. TRBV21-1 is deemed a pseudogene. The CDR3 length is 15 residues. CDR3 sequence (DNA): TGTGCCAGCAGCATAAGGACTAGCGGCCAAGAGACCCAGTACTTC. It yields the protein CASSIRTSGQETQYF.

The genes are TRBV28 and TRBJ1-6; the D gene is possibly TRBD1 (5 bases). The germline V and J ends were trimmed by 3 bases and 4 bases, with 19 bases remaining between them. The CDR3 is made up of 18 amino acids. Germline V gives CDR1 MDHEN, CDR2 SYDVKM. DNA of the CDR3: TGTGCCAGCAGTTTGTCCCCCTGGAAGCAGGGATATAATTCACCCCTCCACTTT. Protein sequence: CASSLSPWKQGYNSPLHF.

This sequence joins TRBV11-2 and TRBJ2-7; D uncertain. Germline V gives CDR1 SGHAT, CDR2 FQNNGV. The CDR3 consists of 12 residues. V was pared by 1 base and J by 6 bases, with 7 bases between. CDR3 sequence reads: CASSLVGFEQYF. In DNA, the CDR3 is TGTGCCAGCAGCTTAGTGGGGTTCGAGCAGTACTTC.

This clonotype was found a few times. V is TRBV28 and J is TRBJ1-2, with 7 bases matching TRBD1. CDR1 is MDHEN and CDR2 is SYDVKM in the germline V gene. V lost 2 bases to trimming and J lost 4 bases; unmatched junction nucleotides: 16. This CDR3 is built from 18 residues. CDR3 residues: CASSLPYSTGTLVYGYTF. For the CDR3, the DNA is TGTGCCAGCAGTTTACCTTACTCGACAGGGACATTGGTCTATGGCTACACCTTC.

This chain links TRBV29-1 with TRBJ2-7; a possible D gene is TRBD1 (6 bases). Trimming took off 5 bases at V and 3 bases at J, with 20 bases between the two ends. Germline V gene data show CDR1 as SQVTM and CDR2 as ANQGSEA. This CDR3 has 15 residues. CDR3 nucleotides: TGCAGCGTTAAAGGTTCCGAAGGGGGATTCTACGAGCAGTACTTC. It encodes CSVKGSEGGFYEQYF.

The CDR3, as DNA: TGTGCCAGCAGTTTAGCGACTAACTATGGCTACACCTTC. It encodes CASSLATNYGYTF. The rearrangement joins TRBV2 to TRBJ1-2; no clear D. V was clipped by 5 bases and J by 0 bases, with 7 bases between them. Germline V lookup: CDR1 SNHLY, CDR2 FYNNEI. The CDR3 contains 13 residues.

The V gene is TRBV6-5, the J gene TRBJ1-1; D call uncertain. This CDR3 has 13 amino acids. In germline, CDR1 is MNHEY, CDR2 SVGAGI. The V end was cut by 2 bases, the J end by 5 bases, with 9 bases between. In DNA, the CDR3 is TGTGCCAGCAGTTACGGTGTGGGGACTGAAGCTTTCTTT. This gives the protein CASSYGVGTEAFF.

This clonotype was seen a handful of times. This chain joins TRBV4-1 and TRBJ2-1; D is possibly TRBD2 (5 bases). The CDR3 has 18 residues. V was trimmed by 1 base and J by 0 bases, leaving 16 bases between them. The V gene's germline CDR1 is MGHRA and CDR2 YSYEKL. CDR3 residues: CASSQVFPLRASYNEQFF. CDR3 in DNA: TGCGCCAGCAGCCAAGTGTTCCCATTGAGGGCCTCCTACAATGAGCAGTTCTTC.

V and J are TRBV4-1 and TRBJ2-7; possibly TRBD1 for D (5 bases). Per germline, CDR1 MGHRA and CDR2 YSYEKL. Trimming removed 3 bases at V and 1 base at J, with 10 bases between. CDR3 size: 14 residues. CDR3 coding DNA: TGCGCCAGCAGCCAGGACACGAGTTCCTACGAGCAGTACTTC. It codes for CASSQDTSSYEQYF.

This chain links TRBV4-1 with TRBJ2-1, with 7 bases identical to TRBD1. This CDR3 comprises 14 residues. Trimming took 4 bases from V and 2 from J; bases not matched to a gene: 2. CDR1 MGHRA and CDR2 YSYEKL come from the germline V gene. The CDR3 nucleotides are TGCGCCAGCAGCCGACAGGGTCCCTACAATGAGCAGTTCTTC. It specifies CASSRQGPYNEQFF.

V usage is TRBV29-1 and J usage is TRBJ1-6; possible D gene TRBD1, 5 bases. Germline CDR1 SQVTM, CDR2 ANQGSEA. With 6 bases removed from V and 4 bases from J, the gap between germline ends came to 10 bases. The CDR3 is made up of 13 amino acids. The CDR3 is CSVSQGYNSPLHF. CDR3 sequence (DNA): TGCAGCGTGAGCCAGGGATATAATTCACCCCTCCACTTT.

V usage is TRBV6-5 and J usage is TRBJ2-3; D might be TRBD1 or TRBD2, each matching 5 bases. Germline V gene data show CDR1 as MNHEY and CDR2 as SVGAGI. V shed 0 bases and J shed 5 bases, with 15 bases lying between them. CDR3 length: 16 amino acids. The CDR3 bases are TGTGCCAGCAGTTACTCCCGAGCGGTGGGGGTAGATACGCAGTATTTT. It translates to CASSYSRAVGVDTQYF.

The chain is built from TRBV10-3 and TRBJ1-4; tentatively, D is TRBD1 (6 bases). Trimming removed 3 bases at V and 7 bases at J, with 12 bases between. Germline V gene lookup returns CDR1 ENHRY and CDR2 SYGVKD. The CDR3 is 14 amino acids. The CDR3 is CAISEGGGGEKLFF. CDR3 sequence (DNA): TGTGCCATCAGTGAAGGTGGGGGCGGTGAAAAACTGTTTTTT.

The chain carries TRBV7-9 and TRBJ2-7; tentative D call: TRBD1 (5 bases). CDR3 size: 15 residues. The V and J ends lost 1 base and 4 bases respectively, with 14 bases between them. CDR1 and CDR2 from the germline V gene are SEHNR and FQNEAQ (reference sequence). CDR3 amino acids: CASSLDQGISYEQYF. The DNA for the CDR3 is TGTGCCAGCAGCTTAGATCAGGGAATTTCGTACGAGCAGTACTTC.

This clonotype was picked up many times. The chain links TRBV6-2 or TRBV6-3 to TRBJ2-1, with 8 bases aligning to TRBD2. The J segment lost 4 bases and the V segment lost 2 bases, leaving 4 bases of the junction unmatched. Germline CDR1 MNHEY, CDR2 SVGEGT. The CDR3 spans 15 residues. The CDR3 reads CASSYQRGPYNEQFF. CDR3 coding DNA: TGTGCCAGCAGTTACCAGCGGGGGCCTTACAATGAGCAGTTCTTC.